These 20 T cell receptor beta chains came from one sample sequenced in a study of T cells in Graves' hyperthyroidism and ophthalmopathy (dated by TCRdb to about 2019). The method behind the library was multiplex PCR. Instrument used: Illumina HiSeq 2000. Amplification of TCR beta CDR3 regions was carried out from RNA transcripts. A first-round RT-PCR of the TCR CDR3 used the HTBI primer set with the Qiagen OneStep RT-PCR kit. In TCRdb, the public reads were trimmed at Q25 with fastp and aligned with MiXCR, with productive beta chains retained. Identical CDR3 protein sequences are pooled into one entry, listed with their most common genes and DNA. Counted in this sample were around 520,000 distinct CDR3 sequences; under 15% of them appeared once. In total, the top ten clones hold under 20% of the sample. Sequencing was done on a sample of blood. These receptors were taken from a woman aged 18-35 years with Graves' hyperthyroidism.

This clonotype was picked up a small number of times. At one end, the junction sequence differs from germline, possibly due to a read error. The chain combines TRBV29-1 with TRBJ1-2; D is perhaps TRBD1 (5 bases). CDR3 size: 11 residues. Germline V gene lookup returns CDR1 SQVTM and CDR2 ANQGSEA. The CDR3 reads CSGGENFGYTF. Here the CDR3 DNA reads TGCAGCGGGGGGGAAAACTTTGGCTACACCTTC.

This clonotype has ten or more counts. The rearrangement uses TRBV12-3 or TRBV12-4 and TRBJ1-4, with no clear D. The CDR3 spans 14 residues. Trimming took off 7 bases at V and 8 bases at J, with 17 bases between the two ends. The CDR3 coding sequence is TGTGCCAGCACCCCCGGGCTGGGGAGGGAAAAACTGTTTTTT. Protein product: CASTPGLGREKLFF.

There are a few counts of this clonotype. The J gene is TRBJ2-7, the V gene TRBV5-5; 7 bases agree with TRBD2. J gave up 2 bases and V 3 bases, and 20 bases lay outside the gene matches. CDR3 size: 19 residues. Germline V lookup: CDR1 SGHKS, CDR2 YYEKEE (reference sequence). CDR3 nucleotide sequence: TGTGCCAGCAGCTCCAGCCGGGGGAGGGAAGTCAACTTGCCCTACGAGCAGTACTTC. Translation gives CASSSSRGREVNLPYEQYF.

This clonotype has a count of ten or more. The rearrangement links TRBV12-5 to TRBJ2-1; D remains ambiguous. Germline values: CDR1 LGHNT, CDR2 FRNRAP. The germline V and J ends were trimmed by 0 bases and 2 bases, with 14 bases remaining between them. The CDR3 loop spans 17 amino acids. Here the CDR3 reads CASGLVGSPITYNEQFF. The DNA for the CDR3 is TGTGCTAGTGGTTTGGTAGGCTCGCCGATAACCTACAATGAGCAGTTCTTC. Looking up the rest from reference TRBV12-5 and TRBJ2-1 gives the full variable domain: DARVTQTPRHKVTEMGQEVTMRCQPILGHNTVFWYRQTMMQGLELLAYFRNRAPLDDSGMPKDRFSAEMPDATLATLKIQPSEPRDSAVYFCASGLVGSPITYNEQFFGPGTRLTVL.

This clonotype was counted at least ten times. The chain couples TRBV6-1 to TRBJ2-1; 9 nucleotides line up with TRBD2. Looked up from germline, CDR1 is MNHNS and CDR2 is SASEGT. This CDR3 region has 19 residues. The ends lost 8 bases at V and 4 bases at J; junction bases unmatched: 21. The CDR3 nucleotides read TGTGCCAGCCTCCGGCGGGGACTAGCCCCGAAGGCGGCGTACAATGAGCAGTTCTTC. Its translation is CASLRRGLAPKAAYNEQFF.

This clonotype was recorded many times. The genes are TRBV12-5 and TRBJ1-1; no clear D gene. CDR3 length: 13 residues. V gave up 7 bases and J gave up 10 bases, with 19 bases separating them. Germline CDR1 is LGHNT and CDR2 is FRNRAP. CDR3 sequence (DNA): TGTGCTAGTGCCCCGGTGACCGAGGAGGTAGCTTTCTTT. This encodes CASAPVTEEVAFF.

Details on this clonotype: Germline is not matched at one junction end, which may reflect a read error. The V gene is TRBV4-2, the J gene TRBJ1-4; 7 bases agree with TRBD1. The CDR3 has 16 residues. Germline V gene sequence: CDR1 LGHNA, CDR2 YNFKEQ. The CDR3: CASSHNTGATNEKLLF. The CDR3 DNA is TGTGCCAGCAGCCATAATACAGGGGCAACTAATGAAAAACTGCTTTTT.

This clonotype was detected many times. The genes are TRBV20-1 and TRBJ1-2; 8 bases are shared with TRBD1. V shed 6 bases and J 2 bases; nucleotides not matched to a gene: 17. Germline V gene data show CDR1 as DFQATT and CDR2 as SNEGSKA (reference sequence). CDR3 size: 17 residues. DNA of the CDR3: TGCAGTGCCCCGGGACAGGCGGCCGGACTAATCAACTATGGCTACACCTTC. Encoded protein: CSAPGQAAGLINYGYTF.

There are many counts of this clonotype. The rearrangement links TRBV20-1 to TRBJ1-1; maybe TRBD1 (5 bases). CDR1 and CDR2 (germline): DFQATT, SNEGSKA (reference sequence). CDR3 length: 15 amino acids. Trimming left V 3 bases short and J 1 base short, with 15 bases between. CDR3 DNA: TGCAGTGCTAGGCTCCGGGATGGGGGGAACACTGAAGCTTTCTTT. Amino acid sequence: CSARLRDGGNTEAFF.

This clonotype was seen at least ten times. The V gene is TRBV30, the J gene TRBJ2-2; D might be TRBD1 (6 bases). The V gene lost 3 bases and the J gene lost 4 bases, with 9 bases spanning the gap. Germline assignment: CDR1 GTSNPN and CDR2 SVGIG (reference sequence). The CDR3 has 13 residues. This chain's CDR3 is CAWRVGATGELFF. The CDR3 nucleotides read TGTGCCTGGAGGGTGGGGGCCACCGGGGAGCTGTTTTTT.

This chain links TRBV19 with TRBJ1-5, with 8 bases that match TRBD1. Trimming removed 5 bases from V and 5 bases from J; junction bases left unmatched: 8. This CDR3 is 15 amino acids long. Germline values: CDR1 LNHDA, CDR2 SQIVND (reference sequence). CDR3 sequence reads: CASSLTGAPHQPQHF. The CDR3 DNA sequence: TGTGCCAGTAGTTTGACAGGGGCCCCGCATCAGCCCCAGCATTTT.

This clonotype was found a few times. This chain joins TRBV20-1 and TRBJ2-3; 7 bases map to TRBD2. V was clipped by 1 base and J by 0 bases; unmatched bases: 10. Germline assignment: CDR1 DFQATT and CDR2 SNEGSKA (reference sequence). The CDR3 has 17 amino acids. The CDR3 reads CSARVIASGPSTDTQYF. The CDR3, as DNA: TGCAGTGCTAGAGTAATCGCTAGCGGTCCTAGCACAGATACGCAGTATTTT.

In this sample, this clonotype turned up many times. This chain connects TRBV2 to TRBJ2-3; 8 bases are a match to TRBD1. V gave up 6 bases and J gave up 4 bases; unmatched junction bases: 6. The CDR3 has 14 amino acids. Germline V gives CDR1 SNHLY, CDR2 FYNNEI. This CDR3 reads CASSADRVADTQYF. The CDR3 nucleotides are TGTGCCAGCAGCGCGGACAGGGTGGCAGATACGCAGTATTTT.

As for this clonotype: The junction differs from germline at one of its ends, possibly a read error. The chain carries TRBV5-1 and TRBJ2-7; TRBD1 might be the D (6 bases). The CDR3 covers 13 residues. The germline V gene encodes CDR1 SGHRS and CDR2 YFSETQ. This CDR3 is CASSPGQNYKQYF. CDR3 in DNA: TGCGCCAGCAGCCCAGGACAGAACTACAAGCAGTACTTC.

V and J are TRBV4-1 and TRBJ2-1, with a weak D call TRBD2 (6 bases). CDR1 and CDR2 from the germline V gene are MGHRA and YSYEKL. The ends were cut back, 1 base at V and 4 bases at J, with 17 bases in the middle. This CDR3 spans 17 amino acids. The CDR3 region has the DNA TGCGCCAGCAGCCAAGCCGCGGGAAGAAGATCGTACAATGAGCAGTTCTTC. This translates into CASSQAAGRRSYNEQFF.

This clonotype was seen repeatedly, ten times or more. The CDR3 protein is CAISESAASGNYNEQFF. CDR3 coding DNA: TGTGCCATCAGTGAGTCGGCAGCTAGCGGGAACTACAATGAGCAGTTCTTC. The chain employs TRBV10-3 and TRBJ2-1; 9 bases map to TRBD2. The CDR3 sequence is 17 residues long. Germline values: CDR1 ENHRY, CDR2 SYGVKD. Trimming removed 0 bases from V and 3 bases from J; junction bases left unmatched: 6.

This clonotype was picked up many times. The rearrangement uses TRBV3-1 and TRBJ1-5; D not resolved. This CDR3 spans 14 amino acids. Per the germline V gene, CDR1 is LGHDT and CDR2 is YNNKEL (reference sequence). V was shortened by 4 bases and J by 5 bases, with 12 bases between the two germline ends. CDR3 nucleotide sequence: TGTGCCAGCAGCCCCCGGAGGGTAGATCAGCCCCAGCATTTT. As protein: CASSPRRVDQPQHF.

Ten or more counts support this clonotype. The gene calls are TRBV2 and TRBJ2-4, with no clear D. The CDR3 has 13 amino acids. Germline V gene sequence: CDR1 SNHLY, CDR2 FYNNEI. Trimming took off 9 bases at V and 1 base at J, with 10 bases between the two ends. The DNA for the CDR3 is TGTGCCAGTTCAGTTCAGGCCAAAAACATTCAGTACTTC. Translating it yields CASSVQAKNIQYF.

There are a few counts of this clonotype. The CDR3, as DNA: TGTGCCAGCACCCGACTAGCGGGTGGTGATACGCAGTATTTT. Protein: CASTRLAGGDTQYF. This sequence joins TRBV6-1 and TRBJ2-3; TRBD2 matches 10 bases. The J segment lost 6 bases and the V segment lost 7 bases, leaving 7 bases of the junction unmatched. The CDR3 loop spans 14 amino acids. Per the germline V gene, CDR1 is MNHNS and CDR2 is SASEGT.

This clonotype was picked up many times. V and J are TRBV6-2 or TRBV6-3 and TRBJ1-5; D might be TRBD1 (6 bases). Germline lookup yields CDR1 MNHEY and CDR2 SVGEGT. V shed 4 bases and J shed 8 bases, with 24 bases lying between them. The CDR3 contains 17 residues. The CDR3 loop reads CASSSLGTGIVLKPQHF. The CDR3 region has the DNA TGTGCCAGCAGTTCCCTCGGTACAGGGATCGTCTTGAAGCCCCAGCATTTT.